This T cell receptor beta chain was observed in a study of response to subunit inactivated influenza vaccine. Study observations and caveats: The authors offered the suggestion that each seasonal influenza vaccination recruits few new T cells.

Germline V gives CDR1 SEHNR, CDR2 FQNEAQ (reference sequence). The CDR3 has 15 amino acids. V was clipped by 3 bases and J by 5 bases, with 15 bases between them. Details on this clonotype: Its target is not known.

TCRdb used MiXCR to reprocess the RT-PCR reads, holding one entry per CDR3 protein. The sample lists around 710,000 distinct CDR3 sequences; approximately 14% were seen once. This TCR was recovered from a man in his forties or fifties who received an inactivated influenza vaccine. The V call is TRBV7-9, the J call TRBJ2-3; D is possibly TRBD1 (7 bases). The specimen was PBMCs from blood, collected around 14 days before vaccination. In nucleotides, the CDR3 is TGTGCCAGCAGCTTCTTTCGACAGGGAGGAGATACGCAGTATTTT. It codes for CASSFFRQGGDTQYF.